This T cell receptor beta chain comes out of a study of blood T cell repertoires in COVID-19. Overall study context: T cells, B-cell-depleted T cells, or PBMCs provided the cDNA or gDNA that served as material.

As processed by the authors: Estimated nucleated cell counts came from reference gene primer amplification. Data came from immunoSEQ multiplex PCR; TCRdb stores just in-frame clones and leaves some out. Clone size and the V and J calls come from that table; the DNA yielded D and trimming. The data show 120,000 to 150,000 clones, about 80% seen once. This CDR3 spans 14 amino acids. V was clipped by 1 base and J by 3 bases, with 10 bases between them. Germline V gene sequence: CDR1 MNHNS, CDR2 SASEGT. The clonotype was recovered from a human donor in a cohort sampled during active COVID-19. The gene calls are TRBV6-1 and TRBJ2-7; D remains unclear. The sample consisted of peripheral blood. The CDR3 spells CASSEDLSSYEQYF. CDR3 coding DNA: TGTGCCAGCAGTGAAGACCTCTCTAGCTACGAGCAGTACTTC.